One and the same sample provided the 13 T cell receptor beta chains below, sequenced in a study of T cell repertoires in cytomegalovirus infection. TCRdb ran MiXCR on the reads and lists one entry per CDR3 protein. Of under 200,000 distinct CDR3 sequences listed, approximately 9.6% are singletons. The source material was PBMCs. The receptors come from a human donor in good health (CMV status not recorded). Some clones in this sample may be carry-over from other donors' samples.

The J gene is TRBJ1-2, the V gene TRBV4-2; D perhaps matches TRBD1 (5 bases). This CDR3 is built from 13 residues. V was cut by 1 base and J by 8 bases, with 11 bases left in between. Germline CDR1 LGHNA, CDR2 YNFKEQ. CDR3 region: CASSQGEGSGYTF. In DNA form, the CDR3 reads TGTGCCAGCAGCCAAGGGGAGGGGTCGGGCTACACCTTC.

The table lists this clonotype with many counts. The chain employs TRBV7-2 and TRBJ2-3, with TRBD2 matching 12 bases. V lost 2 bases, J lost 6 bases, and 9 bases stayed unmatched. Germline lookup yields CDR1 SGHTA and CDR2 FQGNSA. The CDR3 is 17 amino acids. Here the CDR3 reads CASSLSSSGRAVDTQYF. CDR3 coding DNA: TGTGCCAGCAGCTTATCTTCTAGCGGGAGGGCCGTTGATACGCAGTATTTT.

This clonotype was seen at least ten times. This chain uses TRBV12-3 or TRBV12-4 with TRBJ2-7; no firm D call. The CDR3 sequence is 11 residues long. V was clipped by 2 bases and J by 5 bases, with 4 bases between them. The CDR3 is CASSLSHEQYF. CDR3 DNA: TGTGCCAGCAGTTTATCCCACGAGCAGTACTTC.

The rearrangement uses TRBV11-1 and TRBJ2-4, with TRBD2 as a possible D gene (6 bases). The CDR3 has 16 residues. Trimming took 1 base from V and 0 from J, leaving 10 bases between them. Per germline, CDR1 SGHAT and CDR2 FQDESV (reference sequence). The CDR3 nucleotides read TGTGCCAGCAGCTTAGACCGGGAGAGAGCCAAAAACATTCAGTACTTC. Protein: CASSLDRERAKNIQYF.

This clonotype was detected only once. The chain's CDR3 is CASSLAQGAKETQYF. The DNA of the CDR3 is TGTGCCAGCAGCTTAGCCCAGGGCGCAAAAGAGACCCAGTACTTC. V gene TRBV7-8 combines with J gene TRBJ2-5, with a possible D match to TRBD1 (5 bases). This CDR3 has 15 residues. Germline loops: CDR1 SGHVS, CDR2 FQNEAQ. Trimming shortened V by 0 bases and J by 3 bases, and 11 bases separated the two germline ends.

Note on this clonotype: A much larger clone lies a single base off, so this may be a read error. The chain has TRBV6-1 and TRBJ2-7; D remains unclear. CDR1 MNHNS and CDR2 SASEGT come from the germline V gene. The CDR3 covers 14 residues. V was pared by 1 base and J by 5 bases, with 12 bases between. The DNA for the CDR3 is TGTGCCAGCAGTGAAGGGTATGTGAGCCACGAGCAGTACTTC. This gives the protein CASSEGYVSHEQYF.

This clonotype showed up many times. This chain connects TRBV7-8 to TRBJ2-1; the D is unclear. Trimming pared 2 bases from V and 0 bases from J, leaving 14 bases between. The CDR3 spans 17 residues. Germline V gene data show CDR1 as SGHVS and CDR2 as FQNEAQ. The CDR3 nucleotides read TGTGCCAGCAGCTTATACGGCGCGGCGAGCTCCTACAATGAGCAGTTCTTC. It specifies CASSLYGAASSYNEQFF.

The chain employs TRBV12-3 or TRBV12-4 and TRBJ1-2, with 7 bases aligning to TRBD1. The CDR3 contains 17 residues. V dropped 5 bases and J dropped 4; count of bases not matched to a gene: 16. In DNA form, the CDR3 reads TGTGCCAGCAGTGGGAAGGGGGCGAGGGTCCCCGGCTATGGCTACACCTTC. It is translated as CASSGKGARVPGYGYTF.

The sample holds many counts of this clonotype. The chain combines TRBV30 with TRBJ2-5; D may be TRBD1 or TRBD2 (5 bases each). Trimming left V 0 bases short and J 0 bases short, with 14 bases between. Germline values: CDR1 GTSNPN, CDR2 SVGIG (reference sequence). The CDR3 consists of 16 residues. As DNA, the CDR3 is TGTGCCTGGAGTGTAAAGACGTGGGGGAACCAAGAGACCCAGTACTTC. The encoded protein is CAWSVKTWGNQETQYF.

This clonotype has a count of ten or more. The rearrangement joins TRBV7-2 to TRBJ2-3; a possible D gene is TRBD2 (5 bases). V was clipped by 0 bases and J by 5 bases, with 15 bases between them. The CDR3 is 16 residues long. From germline, CDR1 is SGHTA and CDR2 FQGNSA. In DNA, the CDR3 is TGTGCCAGCAGCTTAGCCCCGGGCCTCGCGGGAGATACGCAGTATTTT. As protein: CASSLAPGLAGDTQYF.

This clonotype was recorded a few times. The V gene is TRBV28, the J gene TRBJ2-1, with TRBD2 matching 12 bases. This CDR3 region has 16 residues. Germline V gives CDR1 MDHEN, CDR2 SYDVKM. Trimming cost V 6 bases and J 7 bases; bases outside gene matches: 10. Written as DNA, the CDR3 is TGTGCCAGCAGCTCCCCTAGCGGGAGGGCCATTAATGAGCAGTTCTTC. Residues: CASSSPSGRAINEQFF.

This chain connects TRBV15 to TRBJ2-1; the D call may be TRBD1 or TRBD2 (6 bases each). The V gene's germline CDR1 is LNHNV and CDR2 YYDKDF (reference sequence). V shed 4 bases and J shed 0 bases, with 13 bases lying between them. The CDR3 is 16 residues long. This CDR3 is CATSKGGTGSYNEQFF. DNA for the CDR3: TGTGCCACCAGCAAAGGGGGGACCGGCTCCTACAATGAGCAGTTCTTC.

The sample holds a few counts of this clonotype. CDR3 nucleotide sequence: TGCAGCGTTGAAGCGAACCAAGAGACCCAGTACTTC. Protein: CSVEANQETQYF. The chain employs TRBV29-1 and TRBJ2-5; no clear D. The CDR3 contains 12 residues. Germline CDR1 is SQVTM and CDR2 is ANQGSEA. V was trimmed by 1 base and J by 0 bases, leaving 3 bases between them.